The 19 T cell receptor beta chains below all came from one sample that was sequenced in a study of response to subunit inactivated influenza vaccine. TCRdb ran MiXCR on the RT-PCR reads and lists one entry per CDR3 protein. The repertoire includes approximately 500,000 distinct CDR3 sequences, approximately 22% of them detected once, and about 2.8% sits in the top ten. These data also featured in a second study, about T cells expressing NK-cell markers. That source adds: UMIs were included in TCR beta cDNA generated by 5'RACE template switching.

The source material was CD4+ T cells sorted from PBMCs, sampled 11 to 12 days after vaccination. The receptors come from a man aged 50-60 years who received an inactivated influenza vaccine.

The J gene is TRBJ2-5, the V gene TRBV5-1; 7 nucleotides align to TRBD1. Germline CDR1 is SGHRS and CDR2 is YFSETQ. V was pared by 6 bases and J by 2 bases, with 7 bases of the junction left unmatched. CDR3 length: 14 amino acids. Here the CDR3 DNA reads TGCGCCAGCAAAAGAGGGACAGCACAAGAGACCCAGTACTTC. Its translation is CASKRGTAQETQYF.

This clonotype appeared a few times. The rearrangement joins TRBV7-2 to TRBJ2-7; D gene uncertain. Deletions cut 1 base from V and 2 bases from J, with 12 bases between. Germline V gene data show CDR1 as SGHTA and CDR2 as FQGNSA. The CDR3 is 15 amino acids. Here the CDR3 reads CASSLVAKATYEQYF. DNA for the CDR3: TGTGCCAGCAGCTTAGTGGCGAAGGCTACCTACGAGCAGTACTTC. The full variable domain, completed using reference TRBV7-2 and TRBJ2-7, is GAGVSQSPSNKVTEKGKDVELRCDPISGHTALYWYRQSLGQGLEFLIYFQGNSAPDKSGLPSDRFSAERTGGSVSTLTIQRTQQEDSAVYLCASSLVAKATYEQYFGPGTRLTVT.

There are a few counts of this clonotype. The V gene is TRBV10-2, the J gene TRBJ2-7; 10 nucleotides line up with TRBD2. The CDR3 loop spans 14 amino acids. Germline-derived CDR1 and CDR2 are WSHSY and SAAADI. The trim removed 3 bases at V and 3 bases at J, leaving 2 bases unmatched. CDR3 sequence reads: CASSDGLADYEQYF. In DNA form, the CDR3 reads TGCGCCAGCAGTGATGGACTAGCGGACTACGAGCAGTACTTC.

The rearrangement uses TRBV7-9 and TRBJ1-1, with D perhaps matching TRBD1 (5 bases). The CDR3 is 16 amino acids. Germline V gene data show CDR1 as SEHNR and CDR2 as FQNEAQ (reference sequence). The V end was cut by 5 bases, the J end by 1 base, with 17 bases between. CDR3 residues: CASSPHVQGTNTEAFF. The DNA for the CDR3 is TGTGCCAGCAGCCCCCATGTGCAAGGGACGAACACTGAAGCTTTCTTT.

V and J are TRBV4-1 and TRBJ1-5, with D tentatively TRBD1 (6 bases). V dropped 0 bases and J dropped 2 bases, with 17 bases sitting between them. CDR3 length: 18 amino acids. CDR1 is MGHRA and CDR2 is YSYEKL in the germline V gene. In DNA form, the CDR3 reads TGCGCCAGCAGCCAAGATGTAGACGGGGGGCTTGGCAATCAGCCCCAGCATTTT. Encoded protein: CASSQDVDGGLGNQPQHF.

This clonotype was detected only a few times. J is TRBJ2-1 and V is TRBV20-1; the D is unclear. The CDR3 extends over 14 amino acids. V dropped 1 base and J dropped 7 bases, with 14 bases sitting between them. Germline CDR1 is DFQATT and CDR2 is SNEGSKA (reference sequence). CDR3 sequence: CSARVLGLLNEQFF. CDR3 sequence (DNA): TGCAGTGCTAGAGTCCTGGGGTTGTTGAATGAGCAGTTCTTC.

The DNA of the CDR3 is TGCAGCGTTGTGACCTCCTACGAGCAGTACTTC. Its protein product is CSVVTSYEQYF. V is TRBV29-1 and J is TRBJ2-7, with D hard to call. V was pared by 4 bases and J by 0 bases, with 4 bases between. CDR1 is SQVTM, CDR2 ANQGSEA, per germline. The CDR3 is 11 amino acids.

This clonotype was detected only a few times. The genes are TRBV5-1 and TRBJ2-4; a possible D gene is TRBD1 (6 bases). Trimming cost V 0 bases and J 5 bases, with 12 bases left between them. The CDR3 length is 15 residues. Germline V gives CDR1 SGHRS, CDR2 YFSETQ. CDR3 nucleotide sequence: TGCGCCAGCAGCTTGGCCCTGACAGGCCAAAACATTCAGTACTTC. Translation gives CASSLALTGQNIQYF.

The chain has TRBV20-1 and TRBJ1-1, with 11 bases identical to TRBD1. Trimming cost V 6 bases and J 1 base; bases outside gene matches: 7. The germline V gene has CDR1 DFQATT and CDR2 SNEGSKA (reference sequence). The CDR3 sequence is 15 residues long. CDR3 coding DNA: TGCAGTGCAAAGGACAGGGGGCGCGGGAACACTGAAGCTTTCTTT. It codes for CSAKDRGRGNTEAFF.

The chain employs TRBV6-4 and TRBJ2-3, with 9 bases identical to TRBD1. The CDR3 is 15 residues long. Germline V lookup: CDR1 MRHNA, CDR2 SNTAGT. J was trimmed by 1 base and V by 4 bases; bases with no gene match: 3. This CDR3 reads CASSADRGGTDTQYF. Written as DNA, the CDR3 is TGTGCCAGCAGTGCGGACAGGGGAGGCACAGATACGCAGTATTTT.

V usage is TRBV6-6 and J usage is TRBJ1-1; maybe TRBD1 (5 bases). Germline V CDR1 and CDR2: MNHNY, SVGAGI (reference sequence). The CDR3 loop spans 13 amino acids. Between the trimmed V and J ends, which lost 6 bases and 1 base, there was a span of 9 bases. The CDR3, as DNA: TGTGCCAGCAGACAGACAGCGAACACTGAAGCTTTCTTT. This encodes CASRQTANTEAFF.

This clonotype was counted between two and nine times. CDR3 in amino acids: CASSLGARNNSPLHF. The CDR3 nucleotides read TGCGCCAGCAGCTTGGGAGCCAGAAATAATTCACCCCTCCACTTT. The rearrangement uses TRBV5-1 and TRBJ1-6, with D unclear. Germline-derived CDR1 and CDR2 are SGHRS and YFSETQ. This CDR3 is 15 amino acids long. V lost 0 bases to trimming and J lost 5 bases, with 9 bases between them.

V is TRBV7-8 and J is TRBJ2-5; 9 bases line up with TRBD2. CDR1 is SGHVS, CDR2 FQNEAQ, per germline. J gave up 5 bases and V 4 bases, and 8 bases lay outside the gene matches. CDR3 length: 15 amino acids. The CDR3 here is CASSYLAGVGETQYF. The CDR3 DNA sequence: TGTGCCAGCAGCTACTTAGCGGGAGTCGGGGAGACCCAGTACTTC.

This clonotype appeared a few times. The chain combines TRBV3-1 with TRBJ1-6; D is unresolved. Germline-derived CDR1 and CDR2 are LGHDT and YNNKEL (reference sequence). V was cut by 4 bases and J by 5 bases, with 6 bases left in between. The CDR3 extends over 13 amino acids. Here the CDR3 DNA reads TGTGCCAGCAGCCCCCAGGATAATTCACCCCTCCACTTT. Translation gives CASSPQDNSPLHF.

V and J are TRBV5-1 and TRBJ1-3, with 8 bases lining up with TRBD1. Germline CDR1 reads SGHRS; CDR2 reads YFSETQ. Germline trimming cut 4 bases from V and 7 bases from J; bases unmatched to any gene: 7. The length of the CDR3 is 14 residues. CDR3 in amino acids: CASSRNTGGNTIYF. The CDR3 DNA sequence: TGCGCCAGCAGCCGCAATACAGGGGGGAACACCATATATTTT.

This clonotype showed up just a few times. The gene calls are TRBV9 and TRBJ1-5; 9 bases are shared with TRBD1. This CDR3 is 15 amino acids long. Looked up from germline, CDR1 is SGDLS and CDR2 is YYNGEE. The ends lost 3 bases at V and 6 bases at J; junction bases unmatched: 7. CDR3 in amino acids: CASSAGQGLSQPQHF. The CDR3 DNA sequence: TGTGCCAGCAGCGCAGGACAGGGGTTGAGTCAGCCCCAGCATTTT.

This sequence joins TRBV5-5 and TRBJ2-3, with D tentatively TRBD1 (5 bases). CDR3 length: 18 amino acids. V was shortened by 0 bases and J by 4 bases, with 21 bases between the two germline ends. Germline V lookup: CDR1 SGHKS, CDR2 YYEKEE (reference sequence). CDR3 sequence reads: CASSLDPQGQSWADTQYF. CDR3 nucleotides: TGTGCCAGCAGCTTGGACCCCCAGGGCCAAAGTTGGGCAGATACGCAGTATTTT. Variable domain in full (rest from reference TRBV5-5 and TRBJ2-3): DAGVTQSPTHLIKTRGQQVTLRCSPISGHKSVSWYQQVLGQGPQFIFQYYEKEERGRGNFPDRFSARQFPNYSSELNVNALLLGDSALYLCASSLDPQGQSWADTQYFGPGTRLTVL.

The gene calls are TRBV20-1 and TRBJ1-3; D perhaps matches TRBD1 (5 bases). From germline, CDR1 is DFQATT and CDR2 SNEGSKA (reference sequence). The CDR3 has 13 amino acids. The V end was cut by 6 bases, the J end by 6 bases, with 15 bases between. The CDR3 bases are TGCAGTGCCCTGTCCCGGGACCCAAACACCATATATTTT. Amino acid sequence: CSALSRDPNTIYF.

The V and J genes are TRBV12-3 or TRBV12-4 and TRBJ2-2, with D tentatively TRBD2 (5 bases). Trimming left V 4 bases short and J 6 bases short, with 15 bases between. The CDR3 extends over 15 amino acids. CDR3 in DNA: TGTGCCAGCAGTTACCCGGGATCACGGGCCGGGGAGCTGTTTTTT. Protein: CASSYPGSRAGELFF.